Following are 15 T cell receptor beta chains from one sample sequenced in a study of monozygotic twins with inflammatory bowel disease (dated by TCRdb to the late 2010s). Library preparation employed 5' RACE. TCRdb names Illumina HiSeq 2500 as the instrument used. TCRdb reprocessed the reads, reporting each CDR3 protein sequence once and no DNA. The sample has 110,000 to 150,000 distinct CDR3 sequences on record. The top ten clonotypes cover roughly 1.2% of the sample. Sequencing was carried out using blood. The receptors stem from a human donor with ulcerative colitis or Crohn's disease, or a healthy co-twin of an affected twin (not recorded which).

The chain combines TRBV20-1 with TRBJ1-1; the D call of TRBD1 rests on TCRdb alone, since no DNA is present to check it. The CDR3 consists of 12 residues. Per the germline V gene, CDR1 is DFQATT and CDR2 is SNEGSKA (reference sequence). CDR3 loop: CSARRGFTEAFF.

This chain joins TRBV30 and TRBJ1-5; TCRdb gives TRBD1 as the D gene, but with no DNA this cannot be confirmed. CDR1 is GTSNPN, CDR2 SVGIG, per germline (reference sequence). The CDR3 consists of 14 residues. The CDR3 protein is CAWSGGQDGQPQHF.

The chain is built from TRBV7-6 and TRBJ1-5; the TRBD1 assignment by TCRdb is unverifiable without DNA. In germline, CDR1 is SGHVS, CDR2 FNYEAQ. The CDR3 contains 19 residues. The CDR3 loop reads CASSLGVWDARYGNQPQHF.

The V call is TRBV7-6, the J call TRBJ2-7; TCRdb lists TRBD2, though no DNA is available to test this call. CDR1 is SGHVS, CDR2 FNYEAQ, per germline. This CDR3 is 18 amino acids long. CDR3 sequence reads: CASSLRGLAGGPFYEQYF.

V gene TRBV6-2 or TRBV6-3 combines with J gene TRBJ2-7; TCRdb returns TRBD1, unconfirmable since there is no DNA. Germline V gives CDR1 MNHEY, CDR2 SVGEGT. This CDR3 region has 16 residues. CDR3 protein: CASRPTPDSRGYEQYF.

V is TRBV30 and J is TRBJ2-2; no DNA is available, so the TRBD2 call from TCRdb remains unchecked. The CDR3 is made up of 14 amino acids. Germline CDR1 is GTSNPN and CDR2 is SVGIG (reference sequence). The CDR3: CAWTNRLNTGELFF. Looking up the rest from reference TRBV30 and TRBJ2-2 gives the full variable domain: SQTIHQWPATLVQPVGSPLSLECTVEGTSNPNLYWYRQAAGRGLQLLFYSVGIGQISSEVPQNLSASRPQDRQFILSSKKLLLSDSGFYLCAWTNRLNTGELFFGEGSRLTVL.

The CDR3 reads CSVPGTSAISSSYNEQFF. The gene calls are TRBV20-1 and TRBJ2-1; TCRdb outputs TRBD2, but without DNA this stays unchecked. CDR1 is DFQATT, CDR2 SNEGSKA, per germline (reference sequence). The CDR3 contains 18 residues.

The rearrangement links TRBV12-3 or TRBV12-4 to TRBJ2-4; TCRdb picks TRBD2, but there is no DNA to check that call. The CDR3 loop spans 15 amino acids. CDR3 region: CASSLLLAGKNIQYF.

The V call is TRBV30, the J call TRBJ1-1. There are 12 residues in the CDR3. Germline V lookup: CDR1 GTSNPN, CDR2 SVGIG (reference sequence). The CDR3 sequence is CAWRERWIEAFF.

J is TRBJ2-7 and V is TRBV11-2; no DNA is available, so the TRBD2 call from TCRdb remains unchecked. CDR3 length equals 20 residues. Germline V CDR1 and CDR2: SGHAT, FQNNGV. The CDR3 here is CASSLESTPGLRMNAYEQYF.

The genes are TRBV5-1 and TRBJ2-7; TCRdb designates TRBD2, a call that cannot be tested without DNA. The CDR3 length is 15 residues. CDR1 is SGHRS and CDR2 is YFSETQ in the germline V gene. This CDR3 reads CASAPYSGSGYEQYF.

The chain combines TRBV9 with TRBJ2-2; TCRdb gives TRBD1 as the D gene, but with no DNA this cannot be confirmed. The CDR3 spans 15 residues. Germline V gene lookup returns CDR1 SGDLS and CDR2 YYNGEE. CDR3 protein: CASSGGQGGTGELFF.

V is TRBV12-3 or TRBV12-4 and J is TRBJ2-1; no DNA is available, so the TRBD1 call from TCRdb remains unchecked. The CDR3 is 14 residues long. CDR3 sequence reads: CASSSLGSGNEQFF.

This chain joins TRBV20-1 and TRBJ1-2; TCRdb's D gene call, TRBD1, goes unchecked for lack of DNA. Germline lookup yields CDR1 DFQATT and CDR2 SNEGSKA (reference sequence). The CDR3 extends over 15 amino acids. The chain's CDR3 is CSAREGTGGDRGYTF.

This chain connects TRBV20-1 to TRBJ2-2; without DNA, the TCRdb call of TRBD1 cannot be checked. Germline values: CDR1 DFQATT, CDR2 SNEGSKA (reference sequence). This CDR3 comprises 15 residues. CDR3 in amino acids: CSARGNQGWAGELFF.